A single sample gave rise to the 29 T cell receptor beta chains below, sequenced in a study of cytomegalovirus exposure and HLA in healthy donors. Use of 60 Vbeta and 13 Jbeta primers characterized the PCR. Profiled with immunoSEQ multiplex PCR; TCRdb holds only in-frame clones, not every one. The table lists some 52,000 clones, approximately 77% of them singletons. Sequencing input: PBMCs. Receptors originate from a woman aged 45-65 years in good health and CMV-seronegative.

The chain links TRBV9 to TRBJ2-1, with 12 bases lining up with TRBD2. J gave up 6 bases and V 0 bases, and 4 bases lay outside the gene matches. The germline V gene has CDR1 SGDLS and CDR2 YYNGEE. CDR3 length equals 16 residues. This CDR3 is CASSVASGGEFNEQFF. CDR3 nucleotide sequence: TGTGCCAGCAGCGTAGCTAGCGGGGGGGAGTTCAATGAGCAGTTCTTC. The whole variable domain, filled in from reference TRBV9 and TRBJ2-1, reads DSGVTQTPKHLITATGQRVTLRCSPRSGDLSVYWYQQSLDQGLQFLIQYYNGEERAKGNILERFSAQQFPDLHSELNLSSLELGDSALYFCASSVASGGEFNEQFFGPGTRLTVL.

A few counts support this clone. A junction boundary mismatches the germline segment, possibly from a read error. The sample has other DNA sequences that encode this CDR3 too. The J gene is TRBJ1-2, the V gene TRBV6-1, with 11 bases aligning to TRBD1. From germline, CDR1 is MNHNS and CDR2 SASEGT. This CDR3 comprises 16 residues. The CDR3 reads CASSEAKGTGGYGYTF. The CDR3 coding sequence is TGCGCCAGCAGTGAAGCTAAGGGGACAGGGGGATATGGCTACACCTTC.

The V call is TRBV5-4, the J call TRBJ1-1, with TRBD1 matching over 7 bases. This CDR3 has 14 residues. Trimming at V came to 6 bases and at J to 5 bases, leaving 10 bases not matched to a gene. The germline V gene encodes CDR1 SGHNT and CDR2 YYREEE (reference sequence). Here the CDR3 reads CASTITGDGTEAFF. CDR3 in DNA: TGTGCCAGCACCATTACAGGGGATGGGACTGAAGCTTTCTTT.

V is TRBV7-6 and J is TRBJ2-7; D perhaps matches TRBD2 (6 bases). V shed 3 bases and J shed 1 base, with 10 bases lying between them. The germline V gene encodes CDR1 SGHVS and CDR2 FNYEAQ. This CDR3 is built from 14 residues. This CDR3 is CASSLRGRSYEQYF. CDR3 nucleotide sequence: TGTGCCAGCAGCTTGCGGGGCAGATCCTACGAGCAGTACTTC.

The rearrangement uses TRBV7-2 and TRBJ2-5; 7 bases line up with TRBD1. From germline, CDR1 is SGHTA and CDR2 FQGNSA. V gave up 4 bases and J gave up 2 bases; unmatched junction bases: 1. The CDR3 sequence is 13 residues long. CDR3: CASSSGQQETQYF. In DNA, the CDR3 is TGTGCCAGCAGCTCGGGACAGCAAGAGACCCAGTACTTC.

The CDR3 region is CAIRGSGSYEQFF. CDR3 coding DNA: TGTGCCATCAGGGGTAGCGGGAGTTATGAGCAGTTCTTC. The V call is TRBV10-3, the J call TRBJ2-1; 9 bases agree with TRBD2. CDR1 is ENHRY and CDR2 is SYGVKD in the germline V gene. Losses at the gene ends were 6 bases for V and 8 bases for J; bases not matched to a gene: 5. The CDR3 contains 13 residues.

This clone turned up a few times. The chain joins TRBV10-3 to TRBJ2-7; the match to TRBD2 covers 7 bases. Germline V gene data show CDR1 as ENHRY and CDR2 as SYGVKD. Trimming cost V 8 bases and J 3 bases; bases outside gene matches: 7. The CDR3 is 13 amino acids. As DNA, the CDR3 is TGTGCCATCGCTGCGGGAGAGCTCTACGAGCAGTACTTC. Protein product: CAIAAGELYEQYF.

The V call is TRBV7-2, the J call TRBJ2-2, with no clear D. The germline V gene has CDR1 SGHTA and CDR2 FQGNSA. Trimming removed 4 bases at V and 10 bases at J, with 13 bases between. The CDR3 is 13 amino acids. For the CDR3, the DNA is TGTGCCAGCAGCTCCTACCTCGAGGAGGAGCTGTTTTTT. It is translated as CASSSYLEEELFF. Full variable domain (outside the CDR3, taken from reference TRBV7-2 and TRBJ2-2): GAGVSQSPSNKVTEKGKDVELRCDPISGHTALYWYRQSLGQGLEFLIYFQGNSAPDKSGLPSDRFSAERTGGSVSTLTIQRTQQEDSAVYLCASSSYLEEELFFGEGSRLTVL.

The rearrangement links TRBV5-1 to TRBJ2-5; D possibly corresponds to TRBD1 (6 bases). Germline lookup yields CDR1 SGHRS and CDR2 YFSETQ. This CDR3 is 15 amino acids long. Trimming removed 4 bases at V and 5 bases at J, with 18 bases between. CDR3 in amino acids: CASSGQGRGEETQYF. The CDR3, as DNA: TGCGCCAGCAGCGGTCAGGGGAGAGGTGAGGAGACCCAGTACTTC.

CDR3 in amino acids: CSADWNYGYTF. CDR3 bases: TGCAGCGCAGATTGGAACTATGGCTACACCTTC. This chain uses TRBV29-1 with TRBJ1-2, with D unclear. Germline assignment: CDR1 SQVTM and CDR2 ANQGSEA. V was cut by 7 bases and J by 2 bases, with 8 bases left in between. The CDR3 has 11 amino acids.

This chain's CDR3 is CASSQTGGFYNEQFF. The CDR3 DNA is TGTGCCAGCAGCCAAACTGGCGGGTTCTACAATGAGCAGTTCTTC. The V and J genes are TRBV4-2 and TRBJ2-1, with D perhaps TRBD2 (5 bases). In germline, CDR1 is LGHNA, CDR2 YNFKEQ. V was shortened by 2 bases and J by 3 bases, with 11 bases between the two germline ends. The CDR3 consists of 15 residues.

This clone was seen a few times. The J gene is TRBJ2-2, the V gene TRBV5-1, with 7 bases identical to TRBD1. V shed 1 base and J 5 bases; nucleotides not matched to a gene: 5. The CDR3 spans 15 residues. Germline values: CDR1 SGHRS, CDR2 YFSETQ. DNA of the CDR3: TGCGCCAGCAGCTTGACGGCAGGGGGAACCGGGGAGCTGTTTTTT. Protein sequence: CASSLTAGGTGELFF.

This clone turned up a few times. This rearrangement joins TRBV2 to TRBJ2-3; D remains ambiguous. Germline V gene sequence: CDR1 SNHLY, CDR2 FYNNEI. V was clipped by 7 bases and J by 5 bases, with 7 bases between them. CDR3 length: 11 amino acids. This chain's CDR3 is CASTSRDTQYF. The DNA for the CDR3 is TGTGCCAGCACCTCGCGAGATACGCAGTATTTT.

This chain uses TRBV29-1 with TRBJ2-3, with TRBD1 matching 7 bases. V lost 6 bases to trimming and J lost 3 bases; unmatched junction nucleotides: 30. The CDR3 length is 21 residues. Looked up from germline, CDR1 is SQVTM and CDR2 is ANQGSEA. The DNA of the CDR3 is TGCAGCGTCTCAAAGCGGCAGACAGGGTTAGGGGGTATGAGTTGGACAGATACGCAGTATTTT. This gives the protein CSVSKRQTGLGGMSWTDTQYF.

V is TRBV7-9 and J is TRBJ2-7; 7 bases match TRBD1. The CDR3 contains 13 residues. V trimming: 5 bases; J trimming: 7 bases; junction bases outside the gene matches: 8. Germline CDR1 is SEHNR and CDR2 is FQNEAQ (reference sequence). Here the CDR3 DNA reads TGTGCCAGCAGCCTAGGGACAGCCCGGGAGCAGTACTTC. This gives the protein CASSLGTAREQYF.

The chain carries TRBV29-1 and TRBJ2-7; a weak D match, TRBD2 (5 bases). Germline CDR1 is SQVTM and CDR2 is ANQGSEA. The CDR3 is made up of 12 amino acids. Deletions cut 3 bases from V and 6 bases from J, with 12 bases between. The CDR3 protein is CSVDPGAGEQYF. The CDR3 bases are TGCAGCGTTGATCCGGGTGCGGGCGAGCAGTACTTC.

This chain connects TRBV29-1 to TRBJ2-3; a possible D gene is TRBD1 (5 bases). The CDR3 is 15 residues long. Trimming removed 0 bases from V and 6 bases from J, with 16 bases in between. Germline V gives CDR1 SQVTM, CDR2 ANQGSEA. CDR3 region: CSVEESGRVGDTQYF. The CDR3, as DNA: TGCAGCGTTGAAGAATCGGGCAGGGTCGGGGATACGCAGTATTTT.

The sample holds a few counts of this clone. Other DNA variants within this sample encode the same CDR3. The chain recombines TRBV6-5 with TRBJ1-3; D is possibly TRBD1 (6 bases). Deletions cut 0 bases from V and 4 bases from J, with 13 bases between. Germline V gene lookup returns CDR1 MNHEY and CDR2 SVGAGI. The CDR3 totals 16 residues. The CDR3 protein is CASSYSPGAWGNTIYF. CDR3 nucleotides: TGTGCCAGCAGTTACTCTCCAGGGGCGTGGGGAAACACCATATATTTT.

This clone occurred a few times. The DNA for the CDR3 is TGCAGCGTTGATCTTATACCCACCGGGACAGGTGTACGAGGGCAGTACTTC. Encoded protein: CSVDLIPTGTGVRGQYF. This chain uses TRBV29-1 with TRBJ2-5; 8 nucleotides match TRBD1. The J segment lost 11 bases and the V segment lost 3 bases, leaving 23 bases of the junction unmatched. CDR3 length: 17 residues. Germline V gene sequence: CDR1 SQVTM, CDR2 ANQGSEA.

The chain carries TRBV28 and TRBJ1-5, with 8 bases aligning to TRBD1. Trimming removed 8 bases from V and 6 bases from J; junction bases left unmatched: 18. CDR3 length: 17 residues. Per germline, CDR1 MDHEN and CDR2 SYDVKM. CDR3 DNA: TGTGCCAGCCAGGAAGCTGGAGGGCAGGGGGCACGTCAGCCCCAGCATTTT. Protein product: CASQEAGGQGARQPQHF. Combining the CDR3 with reference TRBV28 and TRBJ1-5 gives the whole variable domain DVKVTQSSRYLVKRTGEKVFLECVQDMDHENMFWYRQDPGLGLRLIYFSYDVKMKEKGDIPEGYSVSREKKERFSLILESASTNQTSMYLCASQEAGGQGARQPQHFGDGTRLSIL.

The gene calls are TRBV25-1 and TRBJ1-5; D might be TRBD1 (6 bases). In germline, CDR1 is MGHDK, CDR2 SYGVNS. Deletions cut 9 bases from V and 1 base from J, with 22 bases between. The CDR3 is made up of 17 amino acids. CDR3 DNA: TGTGCCAGGATTCAGGGGAGAGGCCATCTAAGCAATCAGCCCCAGCATTTT. Protein sequence: CARIQGRGHLSNQPQHF. Using reference TRBV25-1 and TRBJ1-5 for the parts outside the CDR3, the full variable domain is EADIYQTPRYLVIGTGKKITLECSQTMGHDKMYWYQQDPGMELHLIHYSYGVNSTEKGDLSSESTVSRIRTEHFPLTLESARPSHTSQYLCARIQGRGHLSNQPQHFGDGTRLSIL.

The CDR3 reads CASSPIRVSGAGELFF. The CDR3 DNA reads as TGTGCCAGCTCACCAATCAGGGTTTCTGGAGCCGGGGAGCTGTTTTTT. V is TRBV18 and J is TRBJ2-2; perhaps TRBD1 as D (5 bases). The V end lost 2 bases, the J end lost 6 bases, and 16 bases lay between the germline ends. The germline V gene has CDR1 KGHSH and CDR2 LQKENI. The CDR3 spans 16 residues.

This chain joins TRBV27 and TRBJ1-5, with 12 bases lining up with TRBD1. Per germline, CDR1 MNHEY and CDR2 SMNVEV (reference sequence). The ends lost 5 bases at V and 3 bases at J; junction bases unmatched: 5. This CDR3 is 16 amino acids long. The CDR3 loop reads CASSTGTGGYNQPQHF. CDR3 DNA: TGTGCCAGCAGTACCGGGACAGGGGGCTACAATCAGCCCCAGCATTTT.

This clone has only one observation. The chain has TRBV15 and TRBJ2-1, with TRBD2 as a possible D gene (5 bases). CDR3 length: 16 residues. V was cut by 0 bases and J by 5 bases, with 14 bases left in between. The V gene's germline CDR1 is LNHNV and CDR2 YYDKDF (reference sequence). CDR3 DNA: TGTGCCACCAGCAGAGAGGGCGCAAACGGGGACAATGAGCAGTTCTTC. Protein sequence: CATSREGANGDNEQFF. The full variable domain, its missing parts supplied by reference TRBV15 and TRBJ2-1, is DAMVIQNPRYQVTQFGKPVTLSCSQTLNHNVMYWYQQKSSQAPKLLFHYYDKDFNNEADTPDNFQSRRPNTSFCFLDIRSPGLGDTAMYLCATSREGANGDNEQFFGPGTRLTVL.

The rearrangement links TRBV25-1 to TRBJ1-1, with TRBD1 matching 7 bases. Germline lookup yields CDR1 MGHDK and CDR2 SYGVNS. Trimming cost V 8 bases and J 4 bases; bases outside gene matches: 10. This CDR3 is 14 amino acids long. CDR3: CASRQGGRGTEAFF. CDR3 nucleotide sequence: TGTGCCAGCCGACAAGGGGGCAGGGGCACTGAAGCTTTCTTT.

The chain carries TRBV27 and TRBJ2-7, with 7 positions matching TRBD1. The CDR3 has 15 amino acids. V dropped 6 bases and J dropped 0; count of bases not matched to a gene: 8. CDR1 MNHEY and CDR2 SMNVEV come from the germline V gene (reference sequence). The CDR3 region has the DNA TGTGCCAGCAGCTTAAACAGGGGATCCTCCTACGAGCAGTACTTC. Its protein product is CASSLNRGSSYEQYF.

Points on this clone: As the CDR3 is not closed by the conserved phenylalanine or tryptophan, this likely results from a read error. The chain links TRBV4-2 to TRBJ1-1, with a weak D call TRBD1 (6 bases). Germline CDR1 is LGHNA and CDR2 is YNFKEQ. V was shortened by 4 bases and J by 3 bases, with 15 bases between the two germline ends. This CDR3 is built from 15 residues. The chain's CDR3 is CASSPTGGEYTEAFV. CDR3 in DNA: TGTGCCAGCAGCCCGACTGGGGGCGAGTACACTGAAGCTTTCGTT.

J is TRBJ2-7 and V is TRBV7-2, with 9 bases fitting TRBD2. The CDR3 consists of 14 residues. Germline V gene data show CDR1 as SGHTA and CDR2 as FQGNSA. V lost 1 base, J lost 4 bases, and 2 bases stayed unmatched. The CDR3 sequence is CASSLVLAGYEQYF. In nucleotides, the CDR3 is TGTGCCAGCAGCTTAGTGCTAGCGGGGTACGAGCAGTACTTC.

The V and J genes are TRBV9 and TRBJ2-3; the match to TRBD2 covers 9 bases. The CDR3 sequence is 15 residues long. Trimming at V came to 4 bases and at J to 2 bases, leaving 5 bases not matched to a gene. Per the germline V gene, CDR1 is SGDLS and CDR2 is YYNGEE. CDR3 nucleotides: TGTGCCAGCAGCCAGCTAGCGGGAACCACAGATACGCAGTATTTT. Translating gives CASSQLAGTTDTQYF.